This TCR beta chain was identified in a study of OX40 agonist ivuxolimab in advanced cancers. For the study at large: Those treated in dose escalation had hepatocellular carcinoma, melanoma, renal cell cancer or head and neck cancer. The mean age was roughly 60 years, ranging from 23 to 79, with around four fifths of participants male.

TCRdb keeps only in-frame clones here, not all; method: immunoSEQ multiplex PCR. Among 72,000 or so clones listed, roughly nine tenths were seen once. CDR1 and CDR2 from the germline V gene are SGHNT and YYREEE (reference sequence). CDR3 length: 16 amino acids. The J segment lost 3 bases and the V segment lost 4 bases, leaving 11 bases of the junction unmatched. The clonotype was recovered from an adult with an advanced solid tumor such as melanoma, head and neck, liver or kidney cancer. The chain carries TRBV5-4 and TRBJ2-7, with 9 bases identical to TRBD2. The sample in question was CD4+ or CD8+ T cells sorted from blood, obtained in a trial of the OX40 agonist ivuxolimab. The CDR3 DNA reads TGTGCCAGCAGCCTAGGCGGGGGGGTAGCGAACTACGAGCAGTACTTC. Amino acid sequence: CASSLGGGVANYEQYF.